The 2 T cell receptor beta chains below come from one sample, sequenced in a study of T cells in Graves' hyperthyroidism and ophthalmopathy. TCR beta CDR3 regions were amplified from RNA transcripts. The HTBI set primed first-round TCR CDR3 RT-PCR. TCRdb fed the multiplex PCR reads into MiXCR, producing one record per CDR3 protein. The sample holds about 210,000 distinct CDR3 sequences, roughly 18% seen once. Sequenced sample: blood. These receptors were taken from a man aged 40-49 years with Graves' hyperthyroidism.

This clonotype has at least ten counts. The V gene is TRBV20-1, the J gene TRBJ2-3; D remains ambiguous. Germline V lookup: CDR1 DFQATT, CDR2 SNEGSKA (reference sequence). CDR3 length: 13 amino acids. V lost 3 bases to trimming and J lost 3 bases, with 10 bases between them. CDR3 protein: CSASNSNTDTQYF. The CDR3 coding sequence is TGCAGTGCTAGTAACTCTAATACAGATACGCAGTATTTT.

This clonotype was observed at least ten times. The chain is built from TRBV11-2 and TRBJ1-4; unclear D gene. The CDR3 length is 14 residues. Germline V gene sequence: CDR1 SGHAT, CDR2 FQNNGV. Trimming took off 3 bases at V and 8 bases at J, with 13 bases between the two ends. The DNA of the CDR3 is TGTGCCAGCAGCTTTAAAGCTCTCGGGGAAAAACTGTTTTTT. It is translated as CASSFKALGEKLFF.